Below, one TCR beta chain is given with its context. Its cognate antigen is unknown. All patients relapsed after autologous stem cell transplantation, and brentuximab vedotin exposure varied. Generated by immunoSEQ multiplex PCR, the TCRdb table keeps only in-frame clones and is missing some. The sample yields some 95,000 clones, 89% seen once. The data derive from a study of PD-1 blockade in classical Hodgkin lymphoma. Whole-study findings and limits: It was among complete responders that baseline diversity resembled that of newly diagnosed patients.

The CDR3 is 19 residues long. Per the germline V gene, CDR1 is ENHRY and CDR2 is SYGVKD. Trimming took off 10 bases at V and 0 bases at J, with 25 bases between the two ends. The V and J genes are TRBV10-3 and TRBJ2-6; possible D gene TRBD2, 6 bases. This sample comprised peripheral blood mononuclear cells (PBMCs), obtained before the second cycle of nivolumab. This receptor was obtained from a human donor with classical Hodgkin lymphoma. The CDR3 DNA is TGTGCCACCGACTCGGGGGACGGCGAGGCCATCTCTGGGGCCAACGTCCTGACTTTC. This codes for CATDSGDGEAISGANVLTF.